This TCR beta chain comes out of a study of blood T cell repertoires in COVID-19. At the level of the study: Acute and convalescent COVID-19 samples came from the United States, Italy and Spain.

As handled by the study authors: By means of reference gene primer amplification, nucleated cell counts were estimated. TCRdb's table, derived via immunoSEQ multiplex PCR, lists solely in-frame clones and lacks some. V and J calls and clone size come straight from that table; D and trimming were deduced from the DNA. Here the sample spans about 68,000 clones, 90% to 95% being singletons. The CDR3 contains 14 residues. CDR1 and CDR2 from the germline V gene are SQVTM and ANQGSEA. The junction had 7 bases not matched to a gene; V was cut back by 2 bases and J by 7 bases. Patients of the Seattle cohort, enrolled during active infection, were followed longitudinally.

What was sequenced was peripheral blood. The sequence was collected from a man aged 40-49 years with COVID-19, enrolled during active disease. This rearrangement joins TRBV29-1 to TRBJ1-2; 10 bases are shared with TRBD1. DNA of the CDR3: TGCAGCGTTGAACAGGACAGGGGGTGGGGTGGCTACACCTTC. This codes for CSVEQDRGWGGYTF.